This T cell receptor beta chain stems from a study of response to subunit inactivated influenza vaccine. A remark on this clonotype: Its antigen is unknown.

Notes on the study in general: There was a suggestion from the authors that each seasonal influenza vaccination recruits few new T cells.

MiXCR was run by TCRdb on the RT-PCR reads, yielding one entry per CDR3 protein. Among about 530,000 distinct CDR3 sequences, under 15% were seen once, and the ten largest hold 13%. Germline CDR1 reads SGHAT; CDR2 reads FQNNGV. Trimming stripped 6 bases from V and 0 bases from J, with 7 bases between. The CDR3 loop spans 13 amino acids. This chain joins TRBV11-2 and TRBJ2-3; no clear D gene. The sequenced sample was PBMCs from blood, obtained roughly 47 days after vaccination. This clonotype originated in a man aged 50 to 60 who received an inactivated influenza vaccine. As DNA, the CDR3 is TGTGCCAGCAGATCAGCTAGCACAGATACGCAGTATTTT. Translating it yields CASRSASTDTQYF.